The subject of this entry is one TCR beta chain. As yet, its antigen is unknown. Germline CDR1 ENHRY, CDR2 SYGVKD. Trimming took 3 bases from V and 6 from J, leaving 13 bases between them. There are 14 residues in the CDR3. The sample is drawn from a study of siplizumab effects on memory and regulatory T cells. Profiled with immunoSEQ multiplex PCR; TCRdb holds only in-frame clones, not every one. The data hold about 82,000 clones, with approximately 90% observed a single time. Study-wide results and limits: Few alloreactive clones mapped to unstimulated subsets. With siplizumab, Treg-derived clones averaged approximately 72% of mappable alloreactive CD4+ clones, versus around 25% in controls.

The chain couples TRBV10-3 to TRBJ2-3; the D call may be TRBD1 or TRBD2 (6 bases each). This TCR was recovered from a human donor in good health. The sequenced sample was Tregs sorted from blood. The CDR3 loop is CAISDGWGADTQYF. Written as DNA, the CDR3 is TGTGCCATCAGTGATGGTTGGGGGGCGGATACGCAGTATTTT.